This T cell receptor beta chain was obtained from a study of blood T cell repertoires in COVID-19. As for the study in general: Samples taken during acute and convalescent COVID-19 were collected in the United States, Italy and Spain. The analysed material was cDNA or gDNA that came from T cells, B-cell-depleted T cells, or PBMCs.

The CDR3 is made up of 14 amino acids. Per germline, CDR1 KGHSH and CDR2 LQKENI. The V segment lost 6 bases and the J segment 5 bases; nucleotides outside the gene matches: 6. This table comes from immunoSEQ multiplex PCR, and its TCRdb copy is limited to in-frame clones, with some not included. The sample contains approximately 150,000 clones, just over 85% of which appear only once. The chain recombines TRBV18 with TRBJ2-2; 7 nucleotides line up with TRBD1. Sequenced sample: peripheral blood. The TCR originated in a man between 65 and 85 years old with acute or convalescent COVID-19. The CDR3 loop reads CASSPGTATGELFF. The DNA of the CDR3 is TGTGCCAGCTCGCCCGGGACAGCTACCGGGGAGCTGTTTTTT.